The rows below give T cell receptor beta chains drawn from one sample of a study of blood T cell repertoires in COVID-19. Using immunoSEQ multiplex PCR, the repertoire was profiled, and TCRdb retains in-frame clones only, with some absent. The repertoire includes tens of thousands of clones, around four fifths of them detected once, and roughly a fifth sits in the top ten. Sequences were obtained from peripheral blood. All receptors come from a man between 25 and 39 years old with COVID-19, enrolled during active disease. The CDR3 runs from the conserved cysteine through the conserved F or W. The order of the fields is J gene, clone size, D gene, V gene, CDR3 DNA, CDR3 protein. The D gene is left open where the match is weak. The size of a clone is reported for some rows only, either as once, few or many, or as a class for expanded clones.

TRBJ2-1,NA,TRBD2,TRBV18,TGTGCCAGCTCACCCATACTAGCGGGAGAAGATGAGCAGTTCTTC,CASSPILAGEDEQFF
TRBJ1-2,NA,NA,TRBV14,TGTGCCAGCAGCCAAGATCCCTACCTTAGTGGCTACACCTTC,CASSQDPYLSGYTF
TRBJ2-7,once,TRBD2,TRBV6-7,TGTGCCAGCATCAAAGCGGGGTTAGATGGCGAGCAGTACTTC,CASIKAGLDGEQYF
TRBJ1-5,few,NA,TRBV2,TGTGCCAGCAGGAAGGGGCCAGGGGCCAACAATCAGCCCCAGCATTTT,CASRKGPGANNQPQHF
TRBJ1-1,NA,NA,TRBV11-2,TGTGCCAGCAGCTCACAGGGATGGAACACTGAAGCTTTCTTT,CASSSQGWNTEAFF
TRBJ1-1,few,TRBD1,TRBV6-2/TRBV6-3,TGTGCCAGCAGTTCATACCGGGACAGGGGCACTGAAGCTTTCTTT,CASSSYRDRGTEAFF
TRBJ1-1,NA,TRBD1,TRBV27,TGTGCCAGCAGTTCCGGGACAGGGGGCCAGGAAGCTTTCTTT,CASSSGTGGQEAFF
TRBJ2-7,NA,TRBD1,TRBV7-3,TGTGCCAGCAGCCCGACAGGGAATACGGGAGAGCAGTACTTC,CASSPTGNTGEQYF
TRBJ2-2,few,TRBD2,TRBV28,TGTGCCAGCAGTCTCGCTAGCGGGGGCACCGGGGAGCTGTTTTTT,CASSLASGGTGELFF
TRBJ2-3,once,NA,TRBV28,TGTGCCAGCACCCATCAGAGAGCGGGACATAACTCAGATACGCAGTATTTT,CASTHQRAGHNSDTQYF
TRBJ2-3,once,TRBD2,TRBV28,TGTGCCAGCAGTTTACCCACTAGCGGAAGGGGAGTCGATACGCAGTATTTT,CASSLPTSGRGVDTQYF
TRBJ2-7,once,TRBD2,TRBV3-1/TRBV3-2,TGTGCCAGCAGCCAAGATCCGGGGACTAGCTCCTACGAGCAGTACTTC,CASSQDPGTSSYEQYF
TRBJ2-3,NA,TRBD1,TRBV7-6,TGTGCCAGCAGCCCTGGACAGGGGGCAGGGGACACGCAGTATTTT,CASSPGQGAGDTQYF
TRBJ1-1,NA,NA,TRBV3-1/TRBV3-2,TGTGCCAGCAGCCAAAACCGGGGCACTGAAGCTTTCTTT,CASSQNRGTEAFF
TRBJ2-7,NA,NA,TRBV7-2,TGTGCCAGCAGCCCGGCGACGGGCTACGAGCAGTACTTC,CASSPATGYEQYF
TRBJ1-4,NA,NA,TRBV5-1,TGCGCCAGCAGCCCTACAGGGAATGAAAAACTGTTTTTT,CASSPTGNEKLFF
TRBJ2-7,NA,NA,TRBV5-4,TGTGCCAGCAGTCTTGCAGGGTTTGAACAGTACTTC,CASSLAGFEQYF
TRBJ2-4,NA,NA,TRBV5-6,TGTGCCAGCAGCTTGCACCCGGGCATTCAGTACTTC,CASSLHPGIQYF
TRBJ2-2,NA,NA,TRBV7-9,TGTGCCAGCAGCTTATACGGGGGAATGGGCACCGGGGAGCTGTTTTTT,CASSLYGGMGTGELFF
TRBJ1-6,few,TRBD1,TRBV18,TGTGCCAGCTCACCTCTACAGGGGGCTAATTCACCCCTCCACTTT,CASSPLQGANSPLHF
TRBJ2-7,NA,TRBD1,TRBV6-5,TGTGCCAGCAGTTACTCGGACAGGGGCTCCTACGAGCAGTACTTC,CASSYSDRGSYEQYF
TRBJ2-3,NA,TRBD2,TRBV19,TGTGCCAGTAGTATAGGACTAGCGGGTAGCACAGATACGCAGTATTTT,CASSIGLAGSTDTQYF
TRBJ1-2,once,TRBD1,TRBV7-2,TGTGCCAGCAGCTTAGGAGACAGGGTCAATGGCTACACCTTC,CASSLGDRVNGYTF
TRBJ1-4,NA,NA,TRBV11-3,TGTGCCAGCAGCAAGGGGGAAGCTACTAATGAAAAACTGTTTTTT,CASSKGEATNEKLFF
TRBJ1-1,few,NA,TRBV18,TGTGCCAGCTCCCAAGGTGGTACAGGGAACACTGAAGCTTTCTTT,CASSQGGTGNTEAFF
TRBJ1-1,NA,TRBD1,TRBV2,TGTGCCATGTCCTTACCGGGACAGATGAACACTGAAGCTTTCTTT,CAMSLPGQMNTEAFF
TRBJ2-2,NA,NA,TRBV3-1/TRBV3-2,TGTGCCAGCAGCCGAACAGGTTCTGCCCGGGAGCTGTTTTTT,CASSRTGSARELFF
TRBJ1-2,few,TRBD1,TRBV5-1,TGCGCCAGCAGCCTCCGGACAGGGAGGGATGGCTACACCTTC,CASSLRTGRDGYTF
TRBJ1-4,NA,TRBD1,TRBV27,TGTGCCAGCAGCCATCTCCAGGGGGCGCGTGAAAAACTGTTTTTT,CASSHLQGAREKLFF